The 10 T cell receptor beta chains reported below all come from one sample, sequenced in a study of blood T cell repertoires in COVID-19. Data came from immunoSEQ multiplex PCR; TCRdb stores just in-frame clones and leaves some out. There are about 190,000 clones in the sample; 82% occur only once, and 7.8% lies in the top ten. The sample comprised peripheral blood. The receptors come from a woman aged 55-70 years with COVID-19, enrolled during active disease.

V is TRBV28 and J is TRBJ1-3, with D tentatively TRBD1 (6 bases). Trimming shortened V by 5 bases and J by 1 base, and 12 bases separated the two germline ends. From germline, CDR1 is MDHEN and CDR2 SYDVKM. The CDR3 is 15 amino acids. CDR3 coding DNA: TGTGCCAGCAGTGGACAGACAGATTCTGGAAACACCATATATTTT. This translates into CASSGQTDSGNTIYF.

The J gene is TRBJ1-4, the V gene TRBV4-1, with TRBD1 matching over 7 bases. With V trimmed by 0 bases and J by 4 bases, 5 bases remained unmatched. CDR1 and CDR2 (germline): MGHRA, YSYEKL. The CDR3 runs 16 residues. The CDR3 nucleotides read TGCGCCAGCAGCCAAGAGGACAGGCGGATTAATGAAAAACTGTTTTTT. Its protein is CASSQEDRRINEKLFF.

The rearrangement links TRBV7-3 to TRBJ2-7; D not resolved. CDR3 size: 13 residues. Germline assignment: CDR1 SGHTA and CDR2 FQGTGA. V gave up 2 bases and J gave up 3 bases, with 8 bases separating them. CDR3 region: CASSLVRGYEQYF. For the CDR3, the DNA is TGTGCCAGCAGCTTAGTCCGCGGCTACGAGCAGTACTTC.

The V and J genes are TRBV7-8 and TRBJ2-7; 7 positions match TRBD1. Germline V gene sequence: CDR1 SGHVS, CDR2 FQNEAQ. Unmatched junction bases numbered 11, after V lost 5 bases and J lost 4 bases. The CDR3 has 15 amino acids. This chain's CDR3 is CASSKQGRGWYEQYV. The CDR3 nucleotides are TGTGCCAGCAGCAAACAGGGGAGAGGATGGTACGAGCAGTACGTC.

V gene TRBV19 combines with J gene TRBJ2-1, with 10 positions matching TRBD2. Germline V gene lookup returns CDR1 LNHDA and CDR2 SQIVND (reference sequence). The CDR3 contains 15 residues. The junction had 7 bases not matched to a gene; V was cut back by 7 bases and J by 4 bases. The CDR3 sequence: CASIRTSGSYNEQFF. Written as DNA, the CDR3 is TGTGCCAGTATTAGGACTAGCGGTTCGTACAATGAGCAGTTCTTC. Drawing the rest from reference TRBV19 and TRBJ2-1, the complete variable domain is DGGITQSPKYLFRKEGQNVTLSCEQNLNHDAMYWYRQDPGQGLRLIYYSQIVNDFQKGDIAEGYSVSREKKESFPLTVTSAQKNPTAFYLCASIRTSGSYNEQFFGPGTRLTVL.

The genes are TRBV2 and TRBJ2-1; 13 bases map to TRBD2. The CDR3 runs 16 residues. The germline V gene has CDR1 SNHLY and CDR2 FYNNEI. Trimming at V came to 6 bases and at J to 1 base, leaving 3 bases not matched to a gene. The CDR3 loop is CASRLAGGSSYNEQFF. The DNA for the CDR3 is TGTGCCAGCAGACTAGCGGGGGGGTCATCCTACAATGAGCAGTTCTTC.

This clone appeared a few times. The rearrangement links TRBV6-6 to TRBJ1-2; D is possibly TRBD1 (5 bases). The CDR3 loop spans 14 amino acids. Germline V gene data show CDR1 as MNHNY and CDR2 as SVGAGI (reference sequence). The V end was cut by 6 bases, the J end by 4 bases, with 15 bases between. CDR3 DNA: TGTGCCAGCAGCCTGGCCGCAGGGTCCTATGGCTACACCTTC. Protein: CASSLAAGSYGYTF.

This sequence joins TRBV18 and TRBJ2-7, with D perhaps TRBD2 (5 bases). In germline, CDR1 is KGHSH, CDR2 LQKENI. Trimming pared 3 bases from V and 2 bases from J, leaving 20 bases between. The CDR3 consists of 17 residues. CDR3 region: CASSPSFGVSAPYEQYF. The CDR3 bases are TGTGCCAGCTCACCTTCTTTCGGAGTTAGCGCACCCTACGAGCAGTACTTC.

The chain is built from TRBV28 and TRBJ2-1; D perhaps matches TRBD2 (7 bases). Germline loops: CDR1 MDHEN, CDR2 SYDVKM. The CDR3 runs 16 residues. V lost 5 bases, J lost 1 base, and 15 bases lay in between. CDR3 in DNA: TGTGCCAGCAGTACAAGAGGGGGGGGGTCCTACAATGAGCAGTTCTTC. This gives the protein CASSTRGGGSYNEQFF.

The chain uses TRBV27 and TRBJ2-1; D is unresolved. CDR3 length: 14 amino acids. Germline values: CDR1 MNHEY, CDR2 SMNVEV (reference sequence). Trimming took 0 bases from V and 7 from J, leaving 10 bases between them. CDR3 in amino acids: CASSLSGLRNEQFF. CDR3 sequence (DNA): TGTGCCAGCAGTTTATCGGGCCTCAGAAATGAGCAGTTCTTC.